This T cell receptor beta chain was captured in a study of CD8+ T cells in alopecia areata. Across the whole study: The duration of tofacitinib was 6 to 18 months, with 6 months off drug afterward. The percentage of affected scalp area served as the score of severity for treated patients. Study observations and caveats: Mice gave a clearer picture of TCR sharing than patients did, possibly for HLA-related reasons. Only one nonresponder was present, which leaves the link between baseline CD8+ expansion and response uncertain.

Stated treatment: oral pan-JAK inhibitor, 5-10 mg twice daily. Isolated RNA was reverse transcribed into cDNA used as the sequencing template. Profiled with immunoSEQ multiplex PCR; TCRdb holds only in-frame clones, not every one. The profile covers 150,000 to 200,000 clones, with about two thirds appearing a single time and approximately 0.91% taken by the ten largest. About this clone: The antigen is unknown.

CDR3 length equals 11 residues. Germline CDR1 is GTSNPN and CDR2 is SVGIG (reference sequence). V gave up 5 bases and J gave up 9 bases, with 8 bases separating them. The receptor was derived from a human donor with alopecia areata. The starting material was CD4+ T cells sorted from blood, obtained at week 4, from a patient treated with tofacitinib. V is TRBV30 and J is TRBJ1-6; no clear D. The CDR3 sequence: CAWGGASPLHF. CDR3 DNA: TGTGCCTGGGGCGGTGCTTCACCCCTCCACTTT.